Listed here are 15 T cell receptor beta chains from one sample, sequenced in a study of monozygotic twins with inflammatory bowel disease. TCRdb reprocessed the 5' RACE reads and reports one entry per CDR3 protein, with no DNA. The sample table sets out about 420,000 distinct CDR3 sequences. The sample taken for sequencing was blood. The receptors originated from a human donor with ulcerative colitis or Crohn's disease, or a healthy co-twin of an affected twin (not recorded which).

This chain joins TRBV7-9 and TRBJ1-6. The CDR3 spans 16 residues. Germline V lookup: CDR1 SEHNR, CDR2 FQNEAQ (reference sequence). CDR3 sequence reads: CASSSQHGPTVSPLHF.

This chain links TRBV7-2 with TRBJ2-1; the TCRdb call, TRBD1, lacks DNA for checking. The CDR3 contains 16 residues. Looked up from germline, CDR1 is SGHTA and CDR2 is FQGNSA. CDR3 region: CASSLGGGITYNEQFF.

CDR3 sequence reads: CSARGGVDEKLFF. The chain uses TRBV20-1 and TRBJ1-4. The CDR3 sequence is 13 residues long. CDR1 DFQATT and CDR2 SNEGSKA come from the germline V gene (reference sequence).

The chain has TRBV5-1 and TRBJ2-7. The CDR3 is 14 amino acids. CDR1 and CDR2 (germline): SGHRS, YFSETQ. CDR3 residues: CASSAGTFGDEQYF.

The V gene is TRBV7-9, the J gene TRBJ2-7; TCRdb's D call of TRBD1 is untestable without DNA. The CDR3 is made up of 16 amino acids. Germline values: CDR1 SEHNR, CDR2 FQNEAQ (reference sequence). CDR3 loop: CASSPGGTGSSYEQYF.

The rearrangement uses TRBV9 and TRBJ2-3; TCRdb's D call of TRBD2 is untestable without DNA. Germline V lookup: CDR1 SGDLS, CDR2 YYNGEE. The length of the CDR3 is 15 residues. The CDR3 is CASSVNGLTGDTQYF.

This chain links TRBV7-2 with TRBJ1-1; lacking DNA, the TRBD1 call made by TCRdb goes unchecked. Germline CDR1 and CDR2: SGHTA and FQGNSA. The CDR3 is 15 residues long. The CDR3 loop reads CASSAQGPLNTEAFF.

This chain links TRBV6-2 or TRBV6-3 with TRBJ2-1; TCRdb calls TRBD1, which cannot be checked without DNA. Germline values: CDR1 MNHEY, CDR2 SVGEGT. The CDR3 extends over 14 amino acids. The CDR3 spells CASRTGGSENEQFF.

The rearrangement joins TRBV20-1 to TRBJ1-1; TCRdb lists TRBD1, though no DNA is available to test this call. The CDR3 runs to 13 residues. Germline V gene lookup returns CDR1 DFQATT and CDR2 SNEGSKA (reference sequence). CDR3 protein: CSASRVLNTEAFF.

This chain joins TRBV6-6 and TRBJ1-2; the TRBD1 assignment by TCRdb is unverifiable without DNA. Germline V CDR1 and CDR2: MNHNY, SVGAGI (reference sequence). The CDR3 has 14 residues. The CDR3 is CASSPDRGDYGYTF.

The CDR3 here is CASSYMLTDTGELFF. The genes are TRBV6-2 or TRBV6-3 and TRBJ2-2. This CDR3 contains 15 residues. CDR1 is MNHEY and CDR2 is SVGEGT in the germline V gene.

This chain's CDR3 is CASGDATSGRGNEQFF. The chain employs TRBV12-5 and TRBJ2-1; there is no DNA to check the TCRdb D call of TRBD2. The CDR3 extends over 16 amino acids. The germline CDR1 and CDR2 sequences are LGHNT and FRNRAP. Complete variable domain (other parts from reference TRBV12-5 and TRBJ2-1): DARVTQTPRHKVTEMGQEVTMRCQPILGHNTVFWYRQTMMQGLELLAYFRNRAPLDDSGMPKDRFSAEMPDATLATLKIQPSEPRDSAVYFCASGDATSGRGNEQFFGPGTRLTVL.

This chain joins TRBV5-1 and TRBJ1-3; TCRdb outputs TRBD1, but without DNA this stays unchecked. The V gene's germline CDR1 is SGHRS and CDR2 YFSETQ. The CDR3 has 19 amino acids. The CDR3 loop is CASSLGFRQGQPSGNTIYF.

CDR3 in amino acids: CASSLQSSYNEQFF. The chain recombines TRBV5-6 with TRBJ2-1. In germline, CDR1 is SGHDT, CDR2 YYEEEE. The CDR3 covers 14 residues.

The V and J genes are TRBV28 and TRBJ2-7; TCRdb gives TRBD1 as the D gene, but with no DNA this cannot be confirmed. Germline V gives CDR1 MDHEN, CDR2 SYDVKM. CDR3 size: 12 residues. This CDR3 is CASGAVTYEQYF.